Here is one T cell receptor beta chain with its context. This sample is part of a study of cytomegalovirus exposure and HLA in healthy donors. V lost 2 bases, J lost 4 bases, and 9 bases lay in between. Germline-derived CDR1 and CDR2 are MGHDK and SYGVNS. This CDR3 is 14 amino acids long. A multiplex PCR was run with 60 Vbeta primers and 13 Jbeta primers. Some clones are missing from TCRdb's copy, which holds only in-frame ones; the method was immunoSEQ multiplex PCR. This sample has about 270,000 clones, with around 66% found just once. This receptor was taken from a female donor in good health and CMV-seronegative. Sequenced sample: PBMCs. J is TRBJ2-1 and V is TRBV25-1, with D uncertain. CDR3 bases: TGTGCCAGCAGTGAAAGCACAGCTTACAATGAGCAGTTCTTC. This codes for CASSESTAYNEQFF.